This is a list of T cell receptor beta chains from one sample in a study of CD8 T cells in Susac syndrome. TCRdb analysed the immunoSEQ multiplex PCR reads with MiXCR anew, one entry per CDR3 protein. In the table there are a few hundred thousand distinct CDR3 sequences, 85% of which are singletons. Input material: CD8+ T cells from PBMCs. These receptors all come from a human donor with multiple sclerosis. Each CDR3 is given with its conserved first and last residue. Each record gives: CDR3 length, V gene, clone size, J gene, D gene, CDR3 protein, CDR3 DNA. The D gene is left open where the match is weak. Size is omitted from some rows. Given values are once, few, many or a class for expanded clones.

length: 15
V: TRBV29-1
size: .
J: TRBJ2-3
D: .
CDR3: CSVEWGDRSTDTQYF
DNA: TGCAGCGTTGAGTGGGGGGATAGGTCCACAGATACGCAGTATTTT

length: 13
V: TRBV7-9
size: .
J: TRBJ2-7
D: .
CDR3: CASSIKEDYEQYF
DNA: TGTGCCAGCAGCATAAAGGAGGACTACGAGCAGTACTTC

length: 19
V: TRBV7-3
size: .
J: TRBJ2-3
D: TRBD2
CDR3: CASSRGLAGDPPSTDTQYF
DNA: TGTGCCAGCAGCCGGGGACTAGCGGGAGATCCACCATCCACAGATACGCAGTATTTT

length: 17
V: TRBV19
size: .
J: TRBJ2-3
D: .
CDR3: CASSRPSHEPSTDTQYF
DNA: TGTGCCAGTAGCCGCCCCTCACACGAACCTAGCACAGATACGCAGTATTTT

length: 13
V: TRBV6-2/TRBV6-3
size: .
J: TRBJ1-1
D: .
CDR3: CASSYWGGSEAFF
DNA: TGTGCCAGCAGTTACTGGGGAGGGTCTGAAGCTTTCTTT

length: 17
V: TRBV28
size: .
J: TRBJ2-7
D: .
CDR3: CASSLCFEWVNPYEQYF
DNA: TGTGCCAGCAGTTTATGCTTCGAGTGGGTGAACCCCTACGAGCAGTACTTC

length: 14
V: TRBV2
size: .
J: TRBJ2-7
D: TRBD1
CDR3: CASSKLQGAYEQYF
DNA: TGTGCCAGCAGTAAATTACAGGGGGCCTACGAGCAGTACTTC

length: 15
V: TRBV14
size: .
J: TRBJ1-2
D: TRBD1
CDR3: CASSQTGTGYYGYTF
DNA: TGTGCCAGCAGCCAGACCGGGACAGGGTATTATGGCTACACCTTC

length: 15
V: TRBV5-5
size: .
J: TRBJ2-7
D: TRBD1
CDR3: CASSLTGGPGYEQYF
DNA: TGTGCCAGCAGCTTAACAGGGGGCCCGGGCTACGAGCAGTACTTC

length: 14
V: TRBV4-2
size: .
J: TRBJ1-2
D: .
CDR3: CASSQDFRGDGYTF
DNA: TGTGCCAGCAGCCAAGACTTTCGCGGGGATGGCTACACCTTC

length: 16
V: TRBV25-1
size: .
J: TRBJ2-6
D: .
CDR3: CASSENRGYGANVLTF
DNA: TGTGCCAGCAGTGAAAATAGAGGGTACGGGGCCAACGTCCTGACTTTC

length: 16
V: TRBV6-1
size: .
J: TRBJ2-2
D: TRBD2
CDR3: CASSPFSGRVTGELFF
DNA: TGTGCCAGCAGCCCCTTCAGCGGGAGGGTTACCGGGGAGCTGTTTTTT

length: 16
V: TRBV27
size: .
J: TRBJ2-7
D: TRBD2
CDR3: CAGSGGLAGSEYEQYF
DNA: TGTGCCGGCAGTGGCGGACTAGCGGGTAGTGAGTACGAGCAGTACTTC

length: 15
V: TRBV27
size: .
J: TRBJ2-7
D: TRBD2
CDR3: CASRALAGGSYEQYF
DNA: TGTGCCAGCAGGGCCCTAGCGGGAGGCTCCTACGAGCAGTACTTC

length: 14
V: TRBV10-3
size: .
J: TRBJ2-7
D: .
CDR3: CAISEGRLSYEQYF
DNA: TGTGCCATCAGTGAGGGACGCCTCTCCTACGAGCAGTACTTC

length: 16
V: TRBV25-1
size: .
J: TRBJ2-1
D: TRBD2
CDR3: CASSEGSSGDYNEQFF
DNA: TGTGCCAGCAGTGAGGGGTCTAGCGGGGACTACAATGAGCAGTTCTTC

length: 15
V: TRBV6-5
size: .
J: TRBJ1-1
D: .
CDR3: CASSYHSGSPVEAFF
DNA: TGTGCCAGCAGTTACCACAGTGGAAGCCCGGTTGAAGCTTTCTTT

length: 16
V: TRBV13
size: .
J: TRBJ1-3
D: .
CDR3: CASSLVRRSSGNTIYF
DNA: TGTGCCAGCAGCTTAGTCAGGCGGTCTTCAGGAAACACCATATATTTT

length: 14
V: TRBV6-5
size: few
J: TRBJ1-2
D: .
CDR3: CASSYLSGTDGYTF
DNA: TGTGCCAGCAGTTACCTATCGGGGACGGATGGCTACACCTTC

length: 13
V: TRBV4-1
size: .
J: TRBJ1-2
D: TRBD1
CDR3: CASRETGRYGYTF
DNA: TGCGCCAGCAGGGAGACAGGGCGATATGGCTACACCTTC

length: 17
V: TRBV18
size: .
J: TRBJ1-4
D: .
CDR3: CASSPQDWRTTNEKLFF
DNA: TGTGCCAGCTCACCACAGGATTGGCGTACGACTAATGAAAAACTGTTTTTT

length: 19
V: TRBV20-1
size: .
J: TRBJ2-7
D: TRBD2
CDR3: CSAPQEREGIPTGSYEQYF
DNA: TGCAGTGCTCCCCAAGAGCGGGAGGGTATTCCAACTGGCTCCTACGAGCAGTACTTC